The 9 T cell receptor beta chains in this list originate from one sample, sequenced in a study of CD8+CD57+ T cells in acquired aplastic anemia. TCR beta VDJ and CDR3 profiling used genomic DNA as template. Each CDR3 protein gets one entry after TCRdb re-called the reads with MiXCR. The sample lists hundreds of thousands of distinct CDR3 sequences; about 80% were seen once. CD8+CD57+ cell expansion had been shown by flow cytometry in patients chosen for sequencing. The specimen was sorted CD4+, CD8+, or CD8+CD57+ T cells (not recorded which) from PBMCs. Receptor source: a human donor with aplastic anemia.

A note on this clonotype: Since no conserved phenylalanine or tryptophan closes the CDR3, a read error is the likely cause. It is unclear where the CDR3 begins or ends on the DNA, so no DNA is shown, and the CDR3 is as TCRdb lists it. The V and J genes are TRBV9 and TRBJ2-1; the table's D call, TRBD1, was not checked against the DNA. The CDR3 contains 13 residues when both ends are counted. From germline, CDR1 is SGDLS and CDR2 YYNGEE. The CDR3 sequence: CASSDGGIHQQCV.

About this clonotype: Mismatch with germline at one junction end may stem from a read error. This chain joins TRBV7-9 and TRBJ2-3; D remains unclear. CDR1 is SEHNR and CDR2 is FQNEAQ in the germline V gene (reference sequence). The CDR3 extends over 14 amino acids. The CDR3 protein is CASSSADRHYSQSF. The CDR3 nucleotides read TGTGCCAGCAGCTCAGCAGATAGGCACTATTCGCAGTCATTT.

There are many counts of this clonotype. The chain uses TRBV7-9 and TRBJ2-1; D possibly corresponds to TRBD2 (5 bases). The CDR3 contains 17 residues. V was clipped by 0 bases and J by 0 bases, with 12 bases between them. CDR1 is SEHNR and CDR2 is FQNEAQ in the germline V gene (reference sequence). CDR3 bases: TGTGCCAGCAGCTTAGCCGAGCGGTTAAGCTCCTACAATGAGCAGTTCTTC. It translates to CASSLAERLSSYNEQFF.

Notes on this clonotype: One end of the junction does not line up with germline, which may come from a read error. The V call is TRBV7-8, the J call TRBJ2-3; a weak D match, TRBD2 (6 bases). The CDR3 has 13 residues. CDR1 is SGHVS and CDR2 is FQNEAQ in the germline V gene. CDR3 residues: CASSLAGGHAKQF. CDR3 DNA: TGTGCCAGCAGCTTAGCGGGAGGTCACGCTAAGCAGTTT.

The chain employs TRBV5-1 and TRBJ1-1; tentative D call: TRBD1 (5 bases). The germline gives CDR1 SGHRS, CDR2 YFSETQ. The germline V and J ends were trimmed by 2 bases and 5 bases, with 10 bases remaining between them. This CDR3 is 13 amino acids long. In DNA, the CDR3 is TGCGCCAGCAGCTTCGGGGCGGGGACTGAAGCTTTCTTT. This codes for CASSFGAGTEAFF.

The chain combines TRBV10-3 with TRBJ1-2; 8 nucleotides align to TRBD1. Losses at the gene ends were 0 bases for V and 2 bases for J; bases not matched to a gene: 5. The germline gives CDR1 ENHRY, CDR2 SYGVKD. This CDR3 has 16 residues. DNA for the CDR3: TGTGCCATCAGTGAGTCTTCAGGGGGCAGGAACTATGGCTACACCTTC. It is translated as CAISESSGGRNYGYTF.

The chain employs TRBV20-1 and TRBJ1-2; 7 bases match TRBD1. J lost 2 bases, V lost 5 bases, and 8 bases had no gene match. CDR3 size: 14 residues. Germline values: CDR1 DFQATT, CDR2 SNEGSKA (reference sequence). For the CDR3, the DNA is TGCAGTGCTCCTCGACAGGGAGGCAACTATGGCTACACCTTC. It codes for CSAPRQGGNYGYTF.

This chain uses TRBV7-6 with TRBJ1-1, with TRBD1 as a possible D gene (5 bases). V shed 1 base and J shed 7 bases, with 7 bases lying between them. The CDR3 is made up of 12 amino acids. CDR1 SGHVS and CDR2 FNYEAQ come from the germline V gene. The CDR3 region is CASSLGGDEAFF. CDR3 nucleotide sequence: TGTGCCAGCAGCTTAGGGGGGGATGAAGCTTTCTTT. Using reference TRBV7-6 and TRBJ1-1 for the parts outside the CDR3, the full variable domain is GAGVSQSPRYKVTKRGQDVALRCDPISGHVSLYWYRQALGQGPEFLTYFNYEAQQDKSGLPNDRFSAERPEGSISTLTIQRTEQRDSAMYRCASSLGGDEAFFGQGTRLTVV.

The chain carries TRBV9 and TRBJ2-1; 11 nucleotides match TRBD2. This CDR3 is built from 15 residues. With 2 bases clipped from V and 14 bases from J, the junction kept 12 bases outside the gene matches. CDR1 and CDR2 from the germline V gene are SGDLS and YYNGEE. CDR3 residues: CASSVPLAGGKEKFF. The CDR3 DNA sequence: TGTGCCAGCAGCGTCCCCTTAGCGGGGGGGAAAGAGAAGTTCTTC.